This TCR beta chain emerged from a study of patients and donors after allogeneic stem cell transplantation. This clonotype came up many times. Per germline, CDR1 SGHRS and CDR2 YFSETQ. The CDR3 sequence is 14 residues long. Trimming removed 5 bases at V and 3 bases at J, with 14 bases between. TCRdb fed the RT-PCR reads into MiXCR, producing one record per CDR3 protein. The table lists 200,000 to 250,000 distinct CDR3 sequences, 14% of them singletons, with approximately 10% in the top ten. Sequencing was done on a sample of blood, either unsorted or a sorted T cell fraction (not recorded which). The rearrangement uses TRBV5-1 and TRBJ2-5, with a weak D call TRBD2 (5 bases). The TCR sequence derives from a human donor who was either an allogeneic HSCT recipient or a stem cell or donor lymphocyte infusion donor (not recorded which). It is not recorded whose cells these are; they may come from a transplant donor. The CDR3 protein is CASSFSGSEETQYF. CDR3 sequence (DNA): TGCGCCAGCAGTTTCTCGGGGTCGGAAGAGACCCAGTACTTC.